Here is one T cell receptor (beta chain) with its context. The antigen is not known. Presence of unique molecular identifiers characterized the TCR beta cDNA libraries. The source material, 1 to 10 million T cells, gave rise to 510,000 or so cDNA molecules. From the PCR reads, TCRdb called clonotypes with MiXCR, one entry per CDR3 protein. The data hold 350,000 to 450,000 distinct CDR3 sequences, with approximately 42% observed a single time. The data were taken from a study of post-analysis software for immune sequencing data. About the research overall: The disease courses covered relapsing-remitting, secondary progressive and progressive-relapsing multiple sclerosis.

This CDR3 has 18 amino acids. CDR1 and CDR2 (germline): LNHNV, YYDKDF (reference sequence). Trimming removed 3 bases from V and 1 base from J; junction bases left unmatched: 9. The study's findings and limits: Compared with controls, patients had more of about 5 TRBV segments, including TRBV5-6, TRBV5-1 and TRBV20-1. Compared against controls, patients with multiple sclerosis displayed significantly lower normalized Chao1 diversity. Those samples that were prepared in the same batch co-clustered strongly by F measure.

The sequenced material came from blood. The TCR was taken from a girl aged 2 to 9 with multiple sclerosis. The chain uses TRBV15 and TRBJ1-5; TRBD1 matches at 10 bases. The CDR3 DNA reads TGTGCCACCAGCAGGTATATTGGGACAGGGGAAAGCAATCAGCCCCAGCATTTT. Amino acid sequence: CATSRYIGTGESNQPQHF.